The sequence of this T cell receptor beta chain was determined in a study of CD8+CD57+ T cells in acquired aplastic anemia. Overall study context: Recorded DNA amounts for sorted CD4+ and CD8+ cells had an average of 3.2 ug. General study points: A set of around 30 CD8+ CDR3 sequences was shared between patients and controls, and these sequences appeared highly expressed in patients.

The CDR3 is 15 amino acids. V gave up 0 bases and J gave up 3 bases, with 12 bases separating them. The germline V gene encodes CDR1 SGHRS and CDR2 YFSETQ. This clonotype occurred a few times. Its target is not known. The CDR3 ends on some other residue instead of the conserved phenylalanine or tryptophan, so this is likely a read error. CDR3 and TCR beta VDJ profiling relied on a genomic DNA template. TCRdb recomputed calls from the reads with MiXCR, one row per CDR3 protein. The sample lists about 200,000 distinct CDR3 sequences, about 37% occurring once. This chain connects TRBV5-1 to TRBJ1-2; TRBD1 might be the D (5 bases). The sequence derives from a human donor in good health, serving as a control. Material: sorted CD4+, CD8+, or CD8+CD57+ T cells (not recorded which) from PBMCs. The DNA for the CDR3 is TGCGCCAGCAGCTTGGAAGTAGGGACCTACTATGGCTACACCTCC. It encodes CASSLEVGTYYGYTS.